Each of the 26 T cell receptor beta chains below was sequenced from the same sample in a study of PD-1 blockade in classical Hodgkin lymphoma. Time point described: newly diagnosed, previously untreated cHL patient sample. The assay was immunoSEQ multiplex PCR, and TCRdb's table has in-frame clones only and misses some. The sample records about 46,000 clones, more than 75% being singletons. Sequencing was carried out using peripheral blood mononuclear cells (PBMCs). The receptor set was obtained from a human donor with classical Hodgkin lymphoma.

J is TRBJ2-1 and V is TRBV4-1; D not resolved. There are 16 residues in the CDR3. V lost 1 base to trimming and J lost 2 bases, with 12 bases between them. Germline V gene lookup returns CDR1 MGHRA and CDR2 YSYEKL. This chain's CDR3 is CASSQVAQTTYNEQFF. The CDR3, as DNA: TGCGCCAGCAGCCAAGTTGCCCAGACCACCTACAATGAGCAGTTCTTC.

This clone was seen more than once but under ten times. In DNA form, the CDR3 reads TGTGCCAGCAGCTTGGAGGGGGGGAACTATGGCTACACCTTC. Protein product: CASSLEGGNYGYTF. V is TRBV5-4 and J is TRBJ1-2, with a tentative D call TRBD1 (6 bases). V lost 0 bases and J 2 bases, leaving 8 bases between the germline ends. CDR3 length equals 14 residues. Germline assignment: CDR1 SGHNT and CDR2 YYREEE (reference sequence).

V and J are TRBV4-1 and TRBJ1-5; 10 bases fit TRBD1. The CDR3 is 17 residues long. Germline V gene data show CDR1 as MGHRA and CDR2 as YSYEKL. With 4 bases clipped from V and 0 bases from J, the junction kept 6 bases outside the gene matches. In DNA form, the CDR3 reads TGCGCCAGCAGCCCGACAGGGGGCGGAGATAGCAATCAGCCCCAGCATTTT. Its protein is CASSPTGGGDSNQPQHF.

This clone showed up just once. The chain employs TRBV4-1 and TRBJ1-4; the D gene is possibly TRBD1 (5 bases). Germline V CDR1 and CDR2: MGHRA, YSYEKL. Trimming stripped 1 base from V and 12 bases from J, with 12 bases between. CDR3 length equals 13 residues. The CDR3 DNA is TGCGCCAGCAGCCAAGGTCCGTCGGGGGAACTGTTTTTT. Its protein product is CASSQGPSGELFF.

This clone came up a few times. CDR3 DNA: TGCAGCGCTTCAGACAGGGTGGGAACTGAAGCTTTCTTT. Translation: CSASDRVGTEAFF. V and J are TRBV29-1 and TRBJ1-1; 7 nucleotides align to TRBD1. Germline V gene sequence: CDR1 SQVTM, CDR2 ANQGSEA. The CDR3 extends over 13 amino acids. V was clipped by 7 bases and J by 5 bases; unmatched bases: 10. Based on the CDR3 plus reference TRBV29-1 and TRBJ1-1, the full variable domain is SAVISQKPSRDICQRGTSLTIQCQVDSQVTMMFWYRQQPGQSLTLIATANQGSEATYESGFVIDKFPISRPNLTFSTLTVSNMSPEDSSIYLCSASDRVGTEAFFGQGTRLTVV.

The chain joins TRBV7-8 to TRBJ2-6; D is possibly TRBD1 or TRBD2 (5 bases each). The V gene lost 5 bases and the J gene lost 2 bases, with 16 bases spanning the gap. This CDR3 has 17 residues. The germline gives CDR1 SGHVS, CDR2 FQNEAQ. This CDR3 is CASSPLGEAPGANVLTF. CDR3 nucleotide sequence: TGTGCCAGCAGCCCATTGGGGGAAGCACCTGGGGCCAACGTCCTGACTTTC.

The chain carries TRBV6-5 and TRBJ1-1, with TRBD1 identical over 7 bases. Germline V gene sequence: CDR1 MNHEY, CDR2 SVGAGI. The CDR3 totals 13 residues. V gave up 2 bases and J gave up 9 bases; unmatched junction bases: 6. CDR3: CASSYRDREKAFF. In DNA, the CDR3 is TGTGCCAGCAGTTACCGCGACAGGGAAAAAGCTTTCTTT.

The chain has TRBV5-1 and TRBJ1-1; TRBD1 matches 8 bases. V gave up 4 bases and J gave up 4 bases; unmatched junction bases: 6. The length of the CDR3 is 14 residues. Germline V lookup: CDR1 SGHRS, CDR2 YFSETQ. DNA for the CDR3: TGCGCCAGCAGCCAACAGGGGGGTAGCACTGAAGCTTTCTTT. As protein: CASSQQGGSTEAFF.

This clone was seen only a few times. Written as DNA, the CDR3 is TGTGCCAGCGCATCATGGTGGGGGGGACTTCAAGAGACCCAGTACTTC. This codes for CASASWWGGLQETQYF. J is TRBJ2-5 and V is TRBV27; 7 bases are shared with TRBD2. Germline CDR1 MNHEY, CDR2 SMNVEV (reference sequence). The V gene end was trimmed by 8 bases and the J gene end by 2 bases; junction bases not matched to a gene: 14. This CDR3 is 16 amino acids long.

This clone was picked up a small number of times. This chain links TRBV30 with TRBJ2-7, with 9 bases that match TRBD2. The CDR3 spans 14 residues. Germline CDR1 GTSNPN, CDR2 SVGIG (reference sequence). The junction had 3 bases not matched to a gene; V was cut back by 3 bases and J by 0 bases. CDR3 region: CAWSAGGGSYEQYV. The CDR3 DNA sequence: TGTGCCTGGAGCGCGGGAGGGGGCTCCTACGAGCAGTACGTC.

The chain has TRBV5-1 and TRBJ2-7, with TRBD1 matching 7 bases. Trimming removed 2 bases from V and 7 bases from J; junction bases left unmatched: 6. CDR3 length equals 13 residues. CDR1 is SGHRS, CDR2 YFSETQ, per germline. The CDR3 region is CASSLGTASEQYF. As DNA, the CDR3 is TGCGCCAGCAGCTTAGGGACAGCATCAGAGCAGTACTTC. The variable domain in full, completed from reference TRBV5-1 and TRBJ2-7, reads KAGVTQTPRYLIKTRGQQVTLSCSPISGHRSVSWYQQTPGQGLQFLFEYFSETQRNKGNFPGRFSGRQFSNSRSEMNVSTLELGDSALYLCASSLGTASEQYFGPGTRLTVT.

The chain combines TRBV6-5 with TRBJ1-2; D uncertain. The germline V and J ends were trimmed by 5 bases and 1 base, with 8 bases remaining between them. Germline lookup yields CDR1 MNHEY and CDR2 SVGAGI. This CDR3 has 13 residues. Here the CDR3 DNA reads TGTGCCAGCAGTCCCTTATTTAACTATGGCTACACCTTC. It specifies CASSPLFNYGYTF.

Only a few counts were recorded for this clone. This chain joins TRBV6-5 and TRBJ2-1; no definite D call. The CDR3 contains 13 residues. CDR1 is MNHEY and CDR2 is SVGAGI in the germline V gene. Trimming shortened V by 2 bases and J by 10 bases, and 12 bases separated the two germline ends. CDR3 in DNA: TGTGCCAGCAGTTACAGCCAGTTTGGGGAGCAGTTCTTC. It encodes CASSYSQFGEQFF.

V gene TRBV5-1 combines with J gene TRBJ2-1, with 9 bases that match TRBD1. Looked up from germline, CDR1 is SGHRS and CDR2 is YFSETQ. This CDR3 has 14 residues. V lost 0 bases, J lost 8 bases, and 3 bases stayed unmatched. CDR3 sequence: CASSLGQGGDEQFF. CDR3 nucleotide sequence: TGCGCCAGCAGCTTGGGACAGGGGGGAGATGAGCAGTTCTTC.

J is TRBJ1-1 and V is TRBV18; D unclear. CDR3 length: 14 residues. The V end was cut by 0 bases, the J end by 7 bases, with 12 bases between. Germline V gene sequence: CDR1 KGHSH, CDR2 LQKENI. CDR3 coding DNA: TGTGCCAGCTCACCACCAATGTCCCGGGGTGAAGCTTTCTTT. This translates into CASSPPMSRGEAFF.

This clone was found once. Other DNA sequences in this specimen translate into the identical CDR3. The CDR3 loop reads CASSLGGSYNEQFF. The CDR3 nucleotides are TGTGCCAGCAGCTTGGGCGGATCCTACAATGAGCAGTTCTTC. The genes are TRBV5-6 and TRBJ2-1; no clear D. Between the trimmed V and J ends, which lost 0 bases and 1 base, there was a span of 5 bases. Germline loops: CDR1 SGHDT, CDR2 YYEEEE. The CDR3 has 14 residues.

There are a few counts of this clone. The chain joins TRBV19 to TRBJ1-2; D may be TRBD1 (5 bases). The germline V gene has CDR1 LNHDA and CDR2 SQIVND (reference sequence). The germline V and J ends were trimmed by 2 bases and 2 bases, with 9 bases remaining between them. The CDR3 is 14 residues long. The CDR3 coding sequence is TGTGCCAGTAGTATAAACGGGGACAACTATGGCTACACCTTC. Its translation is CASSINGDNYGYTF.

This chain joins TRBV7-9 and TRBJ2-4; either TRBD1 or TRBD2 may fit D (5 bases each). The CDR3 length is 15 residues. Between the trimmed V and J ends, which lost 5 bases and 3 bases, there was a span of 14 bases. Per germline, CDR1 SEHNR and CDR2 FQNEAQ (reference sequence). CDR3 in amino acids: CASSTPARGKNIQYF. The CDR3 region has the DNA TGTGCCAGCAGCACACCAGCGAGGGGCAAAAACATTCAGTACTTC.

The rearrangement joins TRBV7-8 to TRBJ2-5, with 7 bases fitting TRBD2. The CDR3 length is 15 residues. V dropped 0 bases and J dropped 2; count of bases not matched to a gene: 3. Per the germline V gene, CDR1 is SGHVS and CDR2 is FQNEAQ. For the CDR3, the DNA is TGTGCCAGCAGCTTAGCGCGGGGACTACAAGAGACCCAGTACTTC. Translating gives CASSLARGLQETQYF.

CDR3 sequence reads: CASSESYGSGKETQYF. CDR3 sequence (DNA): TGTGCCAGCAGTGAATCGTATGGTAGCGGGAAAGAGACCCAGTACTTC. The chain recombines TRBV25-1 with TRBJ2-5; TRBD2 agrees at 8 bases. This CDR3 is built from 16 residues. Germline CDR1 is MGHDK and CDR2 is SYGVNS. With 1 base clipped from V and 3 bases from J, the junction kept 7 bases outside the gene matches.

This CDR3 is CSARLADTQYF. Written as DNA, the CDR3 is TGCAGTGCGAGGCTCGCAGATACGCAGTATTTT. This chain connects TRBV20-1 to TRBJ2-3; no reliable D call. This CDR3 is 11 amino acids long. Trimming cost V 6 bases and J 4 bases, with 8 bases left between them. Germline lookup yields CDR1 DFQATT and CDR2 SNEGSKA (reference sequence).

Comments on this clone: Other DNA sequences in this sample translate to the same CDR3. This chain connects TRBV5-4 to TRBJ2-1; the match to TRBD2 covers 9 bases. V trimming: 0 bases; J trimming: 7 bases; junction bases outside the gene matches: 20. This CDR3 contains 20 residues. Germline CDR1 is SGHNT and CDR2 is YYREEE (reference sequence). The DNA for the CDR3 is TGTGCCAGCAGCTTGGATCGCGGACTAGCGCTTCCCCGACCGGGAAATGAGCAGTTCTTC. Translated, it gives CASSLDRGLALPRPGNEQFF.

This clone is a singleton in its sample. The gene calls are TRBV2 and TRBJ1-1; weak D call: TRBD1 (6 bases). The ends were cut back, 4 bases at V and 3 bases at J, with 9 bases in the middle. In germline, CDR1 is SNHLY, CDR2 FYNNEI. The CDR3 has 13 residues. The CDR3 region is CASSVEGDTEAFF. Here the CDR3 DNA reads TGTGCCAGCAGTGTAGAGGGGGACACTGAAGCTTTCTTT.

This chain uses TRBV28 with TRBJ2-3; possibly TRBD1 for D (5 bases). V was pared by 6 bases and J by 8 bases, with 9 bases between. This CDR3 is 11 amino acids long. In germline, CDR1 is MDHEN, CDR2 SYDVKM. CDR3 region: CASSPDSTQYF. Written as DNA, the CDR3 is TGTGCCAGCAGCCCTGACAGTACGCAGTATTTT.

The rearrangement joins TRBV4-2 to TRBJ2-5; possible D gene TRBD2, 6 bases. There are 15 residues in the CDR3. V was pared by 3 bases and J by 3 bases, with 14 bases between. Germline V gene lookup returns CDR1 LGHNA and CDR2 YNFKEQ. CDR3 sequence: CASSQDRDSEETQYF. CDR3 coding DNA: TGTGCCAGCAGCCAGGACCGGGACTCCGAAGAGACCCAGTACTTC.

The CDR3 protein is CASSAEPWDGIHYEQYF. CDR3 nucleotides: TGTGCCAGCAGCGCCGAACCCTGGGACGGAATCCACTACGAGCAGTACTTC. The chain links TRBV9 to TRBJ2-7; D is possibly TRBD1 or TRBD2 (5 bases each). Germline values: CDR1 SGDLS, CDR2 YYNGEE. V was clipped by 3 bases and J by 3 bases, with 22 bases between them. CDR3 length: 17 amino acids.